This T cell receptor beta chain was retrieved from a study of read filtering for tumor transcriptome and immune sequencing. Overall study: Mean patient age was 65.9 years, range about 45 to 90; 16 to 20 male, some 14 female. Notes on the study in general: Sorted CD138-negative bone marrow cells were not purified T cells.

This clonotype was recorded at least ten times. The antigen is undetermined. Molecular barcoded adaptors covering alpha/delta and beta/gamma chains were used on approximately 400 ng RNA. TCRdb re-called the reads with MiXCR, one entry per CDR3 protein. The data show under 40,000 distinct CDR3 sequences, with 11% to 15% seen just once and roughly 18% held by the top ten. V was cut by 7 bases and J by 0 bases, with 7 bases left in between. Germline-derived CDR1 and CDR2 are MNHEY and SVGEGT. This CDR3 has 13 residues. The chain joins TRBV6-2 or TRBV6-3 to TRBJ1-3; unclear D gene. Sequencing was carried out using a population of CD138-negative cells sorted from bone marrow. The sequence came from a donor at least 40 years old with multiple myeloma. The DNA for the CDR3 is TGTGCCAGCACTTGGGACTCTGGAAACACCATATATTTT. This sequence encodes CASTWDSGNTIYF.